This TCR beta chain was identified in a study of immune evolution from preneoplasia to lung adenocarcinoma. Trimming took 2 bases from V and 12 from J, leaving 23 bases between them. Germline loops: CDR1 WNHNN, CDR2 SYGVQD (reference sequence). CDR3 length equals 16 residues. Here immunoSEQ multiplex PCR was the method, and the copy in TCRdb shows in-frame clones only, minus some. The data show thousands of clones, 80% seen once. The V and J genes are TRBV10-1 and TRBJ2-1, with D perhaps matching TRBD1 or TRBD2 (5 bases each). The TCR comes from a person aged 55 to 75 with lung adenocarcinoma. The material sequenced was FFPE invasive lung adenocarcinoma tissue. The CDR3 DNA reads TGCGCCAGCAGTGAGAAGGAGGAGACAGCCTTCTGGGGGCAGTTCTTC. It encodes CASSEKEETAFWGQFF.